Listed here are 10 T cell receptor beta chains from one sample, sequenced in a study of blood T cell repertoires in COVID-19. Profiled with immunoSEQ multiplex PCR; TCRdb holds only in-frame clones, not every one. The sample lists 300,000 to 500,000 clones; more than 75% were seen once. The source material was PBMCs or T cells enriched from blood (not recorded which). The source of these receptors is a woman aged 25 to 39 with acute COVID-19.

The chain couples TRBV19 to TRBJ1-6, with TRBD1 as a possible D gene (6 bases). The V end lost 7 bases, the J end lost 0 bases, and 13 bases lay between the germline ends. The CDR3 runs to 16 residues. Germline V CDR1 and CDR2: LNHDA, SQIVND (reference sequence). In DNA form, the CDR3 reads TGTGCCAGTACCCAAACAGGGAGCTCCTATAATTCACCCCTCCACTTT. This sequence encodes CASTQTGSSYNSPLHF.

The chain combines TRBV19 with TRBJ1-3; a weak D match, TRBD1 (5 bases). CDR1 and CDR2 from the germline V gene are LNHDA and SQIVND (reference sequence). The CDR3 consists of 15 residues. V dropped 2 bases and J dropped 1 base, with 9 bases sitting between them. CDR3 nucleotides: TGTGCCAGTAGTATAACTTCAGGGTCTGGAAACACCATATATTTT. As protein: CASSITSGSGNTIYF.

V and J are TRBV29-1 and TRBJ1-1; 7 bases map to TRBD1. V was pared by 5 bases and J by 5 bases, with 8 bases of the junction left unmatched. Germline-derived CDR1 and CDR2 are SQVTM and ANQGSEA. The CDR3 sequence is 13 residues long. The CDR3 reads CSVLLTGKTEAFF. In DNA form, the CDR3 reads TGCAGCGTTTTATTGACAGGGAAGACTGAAGCTTTCTTT. Full variable domain (outside the CDR3, taken from reference TRBV29-1 and TRBJ1-1): SAVISQKPSRDICQRGTSLTIQCQVDSQVTMMFWYRQQPGQSLTLIATANQGSEATYESGFVIDKFPISRPNLTFSTLTVSNMSPEDSSIYLCSVLLTGKTEAFFGQGTRLTVV.

The chain recombines TRBV10-1 with TRBJ1-1; 9 nucleotides align to TRBD1. This CDR3 comprises 16 residues. The junction had 7 bases not matched to a gene; V was cut back by 0 bases and J by 5 bases. The V gene's germline CDR1 is WNHNN and CDR2 SYGVQD (reference sequence). The CDR3 nucleotides read TGCGCCAGCAGTGAGTCGCCGGGACAGGGATGGACTGAAGCTTTCTTT. Protein product: CASSESPGQGWTEAFF.

The sample holds a few counts of this clone. The same CDR3 is also encoded by other DNA sequences in this sample. The chain has TRBV7-2 and TRBJ2-1, with 9 bases matching TRBD2. This CDR3 has 15 residues. The trim removed 4 bases at V and 4 bases at J, leaving 5 bases unmatched. Germline-derived CDR1 and CDR2 are SGHTA and FQGNSA. Here the CDR3 reads CASSSGTSSYNEQFF. CDR3 coding DNA: TGTGCCAGCAGCTCCGGGACTAGCTCTTACAATGAGCAGTTCTTC.

The genes are TRBV19 and TRBJ2-4; D not certain. V lost 3 bases, J lost 5 bases, and 11 bases lay in between. Germline V gives CDR1 LNHDA, CDR2 SQIVND (reference sequence). This CDR3 has 14 amino acids. The CDR3 DNA follows: TGTGCCAGTAGTATGAGAGAATTCGAAAACATTCAGTACTTC. This codes for CASSMREFENIQYF.

The chain couples TRBV4-3 to TRBJ1-1; TRBD1 is a possible D gene (6 bases). This CDR3 is built from 15 residues. Germline V gene data show CDR1 as LGHNA and CDR2 as YSLEER. The germline V and J ends were trimmed by 0 bases and 4 bases, with 12 bases remaining between them. Written as DNA, the CDR3 is TGCGCCAGCAGCCAAGACTCAGGGGCCGGCACTGAAGCTTTCTTT. Translating gives CASSQDSGAGTEAFF.

This clone came up once. The V gene is TRBV7-6, the J gene TRBJ2-2; TRBD2 is a possible D gene (6 bases). V was clipped by 2 bases and J by 2 bases, with 12 bases between them. Germline V gene lookup returns CDR1 SGHVS and CDR2 FNYEAQ. The CDR3 covers 16 residues. The CDR3: CASSLWGEINTGELFF. CDR3 nucleotide sequence: TGTGCCAGCAGCTTATGGGGGGAAATAAACACCGGGGAGCTGTTTTTT.

The chain employs TRBV2 and TRBJ2-7; 11 bases match TRBD1. Germline V gives CDR1 SNHLY, CDR2 FYNNEI. This CDR3 has 16 residues. The junction had 9 bases not matched to a gene; V was cut back by 4 bases and J by 4 bases. CDR3 in DNA: TGTGCCAGCAGTGCCCGAAAGGGACAGGGGGTATACGAGCAGTACTTC. Translation: CASSARKGQGVYEQYF.

This sequence joins TRBV6-5 and TRBJ2-2; 7 bases match TRBD1. CDR3 size: 15 residues. Looked up from germline, CDR1 is MNHEY and CDR2 is SVGAGI. V shed 7 bases, J shed 6 bases, and the junction held 11 bases outside the gene matches. CDR3 residues: CASTRQGVVPGELFF. CDR3 nucleotides: TGTGCCAGCACCCGACAGGGTGTTGTACCCGGGGAGCTGTTTTTT.